The text below deals with one T cell receptor (beta chain). Repertoires were generated with immunoSEQ multiplex PCR, while TCRdb's copy carries only in-frame clones and drops some. The sample yields a few hundred thousand clones, 80% to 90% seen once. The data originate from a study of blood T cell repertoires in COVID-19. Germline trimming cut 1 base from V and 3 bases from J; bases unmatched to any gene: 4. Looked up from germline, CDR1 is LGHNA and CDR2 is YNFKEQ. The CDR3 length is 16 residues. The specimen sequenced was peripheral blood. The chain is built from TRBV4-2 and TRBJ2-1, with TRBD2 matching over 9 bases. The sequence came from a woman aged 70 to 79 with acute or convalescent COVID-19. CDR3 bases: TGTGCCAGCAGCCAAGGATCGCGGGGGGGCTACAATGAGCAGTTCTTC. This codes for CASSQGSRGGYNEQFF.